The 21 T cell receptor beta chains below all came from one sample that was sequenced in a study of PD-1 blockade in mismatch repair-deficient tumors. This table comes from immunoSEQ multiplex PCR, and its TCRdb copy is limited to in-frame clones, with some not included. This table has about 24,000 clones, approximately 86% appearing once. Sequencing used peripheral blood, obtained 12 weeks after starting pembrolizumab. These receptors were obtained from an adult with mismatch repair-deficient cancer.

On this clone itself: Mismatch with germline at one junction end may stem from a read error. V usage is TRBV6-6 and J usage is TRBJ2-6, with a possible D match to TRBD1 (6 bases). CDR1 is MNHNY and CDR2 is SVGAGI in the germline V gene (reference sequence). This CDR3 spans 15 amino acids. Here the CDR3 reads CASSDSGAGANVLTF. The CDR3 coding sequence is TGTGCCAGCAGTGACTCAGGGGCTGGGGCCAACGTCCTGACTTTC.

For the CDR3, the DNA is TGTGCCAGCACGACAGGACCAGGAAAAACAGATACGCAGTATTTT. Its protein product is CASTTGPGKTDTQYF. The chain has TRBV27 and TRBJ2-3; D possibly corresponds to TRBD1 (6 bases). V was cut by 7 bases and J by 3 bases, with 17 bases left in between. The CDR3 is 15 amino acids. Germline V gene lookup returns CDR1 MNHEY and CDR2 SMNVEV (reference sequence).

The rearrangement uses TRBV6-1 and TRBJ2-3; TRBD1 aligns across 9 bases. V dropped 0 bases and J dropped 5; count of bases not matched to a gene: 3. Germline CDR1 is MNHNS and CDR2 is SASEGT. The CDR3 is 15 residues long. CDR3 DNA sequence: TGTGCCAGCAGTGAAGCGGGACAGGGTTTAGATACGCAGTATTTT. This encodes CASSEAGQGLDTQYF.

The gene calls are TRBV11-2 and TRBJ1-2; 9 nucleotides line up with TRBD1. Per the germline V gene, CDR1 is SGHAT and CDR2 is FQNNGV. V was pared by 5 bases and J by 6 bases, with 10 bases of the junction left unmatched. The CDR3 consists of 15 residues. The CDR3 here is CASSRQAGQGHGYTF. The CDR3 DNA is TGTGCCAGCAGCCGACAGGCGGGACAGGGCCATGGCTACACCTTC. Combining the CDR3 with reference TRBV11-2 and TRBJ1-2 gives the whole variable domain EAGVAQSPRYKIIEKRQSVAFWCNPISGHATLYWYQQILGQGPKLLIQFQNNGVVDDSQLPKDRFSAERLKGVDSTLKIQPAKLEDSAVYLCASSRQAGQGHGYTFGSGTRLTVV.

The chain uses TRBV13 and TRBJ2-1, with 8 positions matching TRBD1. CDR1 PRHDT and CDR2 FYEKMQ come from the germline V gene (reference sequence). The CDR3 totals 16 residues. The V segment lost 5 bases and the J segment 2 bases; nucleotides outside the gene matches: 8. The CDR3 DNA is TGTGCCAGCAGCCTTTGGGGGGACAGGACCTACAATGAGCAGTTCTTC. Protein: CASSLWGDRTYNEQFF.

The rearrangement joins TRBV7-9 to TRBJ2-7, with 7 bases aligning to TRBD2. Germline trimming cut 5 bases from V and 5 bases from J; bases unmatched to any gene: 15. The CDR3 has 16 amino acids. CDR1 and CDR2 from the germline V gene are SEHNR and FQNEAQ (reference sequence). CDR3 bases: TGTGCCAGCAGCCTGGAAGGTGGGAGGGCCTTCCACGAGCAGTACTTC. It translates to CASSLEGGRAFHEQYF.

The chain uses TRBV6-6 and TRBJ2-7; 7 positions match TRBD1. The CDR3 sequence is 14 residues long. V gave up 0 bases and J gave up 3 bases; unmatched junction bases: 2. Germline-derived CDR1 and CDR2 are MNHNY and SVGAGI (reference sequence). In DNA, the CDR3 is TGTGCCAGCAGTTACTCATCAGGGGGCTACGAGCAGTACTTC. It codes for CASSYSSGGYEQYF.

This clone appeared a few times. DNA for the CDR3: TGTGCCAGCTCACCCCCACGAAGACTAGCGGGAGTCGAGCAGTACTTC. This encodes CASSPPRRLAGVEQYF. The V and J genes are TRBV18 and TRBJ2-7; TRBD2 matches at 12 bases. The CDR3 is made up of 16 amino acids. With 3 bases clipped from V and 6 bases from J, the junction kept 9 bases outside the gene matches. CDR1 is KGHSH, CDR2 LQKENI, per germline. Drawing the rest from reference TRBV18 and TRBJ2-7, the complete variable domain is NAGVMQNPRHLVRRRGQEARLRCSPMKGHSHVYWYRQLPEEGLKFMVYLQKENIIDESGMPKERFSAEFPKEGPSILRIQQVVRGDSAAYFCASSPPRRLAGVEQYFGPGTRLTVT.

The chain is built from TRBV29-1 and TRBJ2-7; D is possibly TRBD1 or TRBD2 (5 bases each). CDR3 size: 14 residues. CDR1 and CDR2 (germline): SQVTM, ANQGSEA. V shed 6 bases and J shed 4 bases, with 19 bases lying between them. The CDR3 DNA follows: TGCAGCGTCCGAGAACCGGGACGGAATTACGAGCAGTACTTC. This gives the protein CSVREPGRNYEQYF.

The chain couples TRBV4-1 to TRBJ2-2; 11 positions match TRBD2. Looked up from germline, CDR1 is MGHRA and CDR2 is YSYEKL. The CDR3 contains 18 residues. The V and J ends lost 1 base and 6 bases, in that order; junction bases with no gene match: 10. CDR3 amino acids: CASSQVATLAGEAGELFF. The CDR3, as DNA: TGCGCCAGCAGCCAAGTCGCGACACTAGCGGGAGAAGCCGGGGAGCTGTTTTTT.

The chain has TRBV27 and TRBJ2-6; tentatively, D is TRBD2 (6 bases). V was pared by 6 bases and J by 2 bases, with 11 bases between. Looked up from germline, CDR1 is MNHEY and CDR2 is SMNVEV (reference sequence). The CDR3 is 15 amino acids. The CDR3 reads CASSLRRAGANVLTF. The CDR3, as DNA: TGTGCCAGCAGCCTAAGGAGGGCTGGGGCCAACGTCCTGACTTTC. The full variable domain, rest sourced from reference TRBV27 and TRBJ2-6, is EAQVTQNPRYLITVTGKKLTVTCSQNMNHEYMSWYRQDPGLGLRQIYYSMNVEVTDKGDVPEGYKVSRKEKRNFPLILESPSPNQTSLYFCASSLRRAGANVLTFGAGSRLTVL.

The chain recombines TRBV6-6 with TRBJ2-1, with 9 bases lining up with TRBD1. V lost 2 bases, J lost 10 bases, and 6 bases stayed unmatched. CDR3 length: 14 residues. The germline gives CDR1 MNHNY, CDR2 SVGAGI (reference sequence). The CDR3 protein is CASSYRDRVQEQFF. The CDR3, as DNA: TGTGCCAGCAGTTACAGGGACAGGGTTCAGGAGCAGTTCTTC.

The chain couples TRBV18 to TRBJ2-3; 9 nucleotides align to TRBD1. The junction had 11 bases not matched to a gene; V was cut back by 6 bases and J by 4 bases. Per germline, CDR1 KGHSH and CDR2 LQKENI. CDR3 size: 16 residues. As DNA, the CDR3 is TGTGCCAGCTCCCAAGGGACAGGGAGGTTTGCAGATACGCAGTATTTT. It is translated as CASSQGTGRFADTQYF.

V gene TRBV11-2 combines with J gene TRBJ2-7; no clear D gene. CDR1 and CDR2 from the germline V gene are SGHAT and FQNNGV. The CDR3 length is 13 residues. The V gene lost 4 bases and the J gene lost 0 bases, with 7 bases spanning the gap. The CDR3 here is CASSSPNSYEQYF. As DNA, the CDR3 is TGTGCCAGCAGCTCCCCCAACTCCTACGAGCAGTACTTC.

The V call is TRBV11-2, the J call TRBJ1-1, with unresolved D. The CDR3 runs to 13 residues. Germline CDR1 SGHAT, CDR2 FQNNGV. V lost 5 bases and J 0 bases, leaving 7 bases between the germline ends. CDR3: CASSLEVNTEAFF. DNA for the CDR3: TGTGCCAGCAGCCTTGAGGTGAACACTGAAGCTTTCTTT.

The CDR3: CASSLDGLTGRGNTGELFF. CDR3 DNA: TGCGCCAGCAGCTTGGACGGGCTTACGGGGAGAGGGAACACCGGGGAGCTGTTTTTT. This chain links TRBV5-1 with TRBJ2-2; possibly TRBD2 for D (5 bases). Trimming shortened V by 0 bases and J by 1 base, and 19 bases separated the two germline ends. Germline values: CDR1 SGHRS, CDR2 YFSETQ. CDR3 size: 19 residues.

The V and J genes are TRBV30 and TRBJ2-7; tentative D call: TRBD1 (6 bases). This CDR3 contains 17 residues. Trimming removed 0 bases at V and 3 bases at J, with 21 bases between. CDR1 is GTSNPN, CDR2 SVGIG, per germline (reference sequence). CDR3 coding DNA: TGTGCCTGGAGTGTACCGGGATTGGGGACAAGCGTCTACGAGCAGTACTTC. Amino acid sequence: CAWSVPGLGTSVYEQYF. The full variable domain, its missing parts supplied by reference TRBV30 and TRBJ2-7, is SQTIHQWPATLVQPVGSPLSLECTVEGTSNPNLYWYRQAAGRGLQLLFYSVGIGQISSEVPQNLSASRPQDRQFILSSKKLLLSDSGFYLCAWSVPGLGTSVYEQYFGPGTRLTVT.

This chain joins TRBV27 and TRBJ1-5, with D possibly TRBD1 on 5 matching bases. The CDR3 spans 17 residues. Germline loops: CDR1 MNHEY, CDR2 SMNVEV (reference sequence). Trimming pared 0 bases from V and 0 bases from J, leaving 12 bases between. The CDR3, as DNA: TGTGCCAGCAGTTTATCGTTTCGACAGAATAGCAATCAGCCCCAGCATTTT. This gives the protein CASSLSFRQNSNQPQHF.

V is TRBV7-3 and J is TRBJ2-2, with TRBD1 identical over 8 bases. V lost 6 bases, J lost 1 base, and 1 base stayed unmatched. Germline V gene sequence: CDR1 SGHTA, CDR2 FQGTGA. This CDR3 contains 14 residues. As DNA, the CDR3 is TGTGCCAGCAGGGGACAGGAGAACACCGGGGAGCTGTTTTTT. It specifies CASRGQENTGELFF.

The genes are TRBV5-1 and TRBJ2-2, with D unresolved. The germline CDR1 and CDR2 sequences are SGHRS and YFSETQ. The CDR3 consists of 12 residues. V gave up 0 bases and J gave up 9 bases, with 6 bases separating them. The CDR3 here is CASSLALRELFF. The CDR3 coding sequence is TGCGCCAGCAGCTTGGCCTTGCGGGAGCTGTTTTTT.

The chain joins TRBV19 to TRBJ1-5, with D possibly matching TRBD1 (5 bases). The germline V gene encodes CDR1 LNHDA and CDR2 SQIVND (reference sequence). CDR3 length: 16 amino acids. V lost 3 bases and J 0 bases, leaving 12 bases between the germline ends. CDR3 bases: TGTGCCAGTAGTATGGGGGGGATTTATAGCAATCAGCCCCAGCATTTT. Its translation is CASSMGGIYSNQPQHF.